A single sample is the source of the 26 T cell receptor beta chains below, sequenced in a study of blood T cell repertoires in COVID-19 (dated by TCRdb to about 2020). Receptor amplification or capture employed the immunoSEQ multiplex PCR assay. TCRdb mirrors the immuneACCESS table, restricted to in-frame sequences. Some clones are absent from its copies; in checked studies, under half trace to an unresolved V gene, and the reason for the others is unknown. The sample includes approximately 220,000 clones, with roughly 85% observed a single time. The ten largest clones capture about 17% of the sample. The material sequenced was PBMCs or T cells enriched from blood (not recorded which). Receptors were obtained from a man in his forties who had recovered from COVID-19.

This clone has only a few counts. The J gene is TRBJ2-7, the V gene TRBV7-9, with 10 bases matching TRBD1. V shed 5 bases, J shed 3 bases, and the junction held 7 bases outside the gene matches. Germline CDR1 reads SEHNR; CDR2 reads FQNEAQ (reference sequence). CDR3 length: 15 residues. The CDR3: CASSTRDRGRYEQYF. CDR3 bases: TGTGCCAGCAGCACGCGGGACAGGGGACGCTACGAGCAGTACTTC. Combining the CDR3 with reference TRBV7-9 and TRBJ2-7 gives the whole variable domain DTGVSQNPRHKITKRGQNVTFRCDPISEHNRLYWYRQTLGQGPEFLTYFQNEAQLEKSRLLSDRFSAERPKGSFSTLEIQRTEQGDSAMYLCASSTRDRGRYEQYFGPGTRLTVT.

On this clone: This specimen includes other DNA sequences encoding the same CDR3. The gene calls are TRBV15 and TRBJ1-1, with TRBD1 identical over 8 bases. Germline V gene lookup returns CDR1 LNHNV and CDR2 YYDKDF (reference sequence). The ends lost 5 bases at V and 3 bases at J; junction bases unmatched: 2. The CDR3 sequence is 13 residues long. CDR3 protein: CATSPTGDTEAFF. The CDR3 region has the DNA TGTGCCACCAGCCCGACAGGGGACACTGAAGCTTTCTTT.

The V gene is TRBV12-3 or TRBV12-4, the J gene TRBJ2-5; D perhaps matches TRBD2 (5 bases). With 4 bases removed from V and 3 bases from J, the gap between germline ends came to 9 bases. The CDR3 extends over 13 amino acids. The CDR3 sequence is CASSSGREETQYF. CDR3 sequence (DNA): TGTGCCAGCAGTTCGGGAAGGGAAGAGACCCAGTACTTC.

This rearrangement joins TRBV5-1 to TRBJ1-3, with 8 bases aligning to TRBD1. The germline V gene encodes CDR1 SGHRS and CDR2 YFSETQ. The CDR3 length is 15 residues. V gave up 2 bases and J gave up 4 bases; unmatched junction bases: 5. CDR3 bases: TGCGCCAGCAGCTTACGCAGGGGGCAAGGAAACACCATATATTTT. Translated, it gives CASSLRRGQGNTIYF.

The J gene is TRBJ1-1, the V gene TRBV30; D gene ambiguous. This CDR3 has 13 residues. The V gene lost 2 bases and the J gene lost 2 bases, with 9 bases spanning the gap. Germline V CDR1 and CDR2: GTSNPN, SVGIG (reference sequence). For the CDR3, the DNA is TGTGCCTGGAGTCGTGAGGCTAACACTGAAGCTTTCTTT. Residues: CAWSREANTEAFF.

J is TRBJ2-7 and V is TRBV7-2; 7 bases are a match to TRBD2. The V gene's germline CDR1 is SGHTA and CDR2 FQGNSA. This CDR3 spans 16 amino acids. The V gene end was trimmed by 7 bases and the J gene end by 7 bases; junction bases not matched to a gene: 19. The CDR3 here is CASTHLLSGMGEEQYF. DNA of the CDR3: TGTGCCAGCACGCACTTGCTAAGCGGGATGGGGGAAGAGCAGTACTTC.

This chain links TRBV5-1 with TRBJ2-1; TRBD2 matches 8 bases. Unmatched junction bases numbered 7, after V lost 5 bases and J lost 3 bases. This CDR3 spans 15 amino acids. Per germline, CDR1 SGHRS and CDR2 YFSETQ. The CDR3 DNA is TGCGCCAGCAGAGGCGGGGGGTACCTCTACAATGAGCAGTTCTTC. This gives the protein CASRGGGYLYNEQFF. Supplemented by reference TRBV5-1 and TRBJ2-1, the full variable domain reads KAGVTQTPRYLIKTRGQQVTLSCSPISGHRSVSWYQQTPGQGLQFLFEYFSETQRNKGNFPGRFSGRQFSNSRSEMNVSTLELGDSALYLCASRGGGYLYNEQFFGPGTRLTVL.

V gene TRBV27 combines with J gene TRBJ2-7; TRBD2 matches 9 bases. The CDR3 is made up of 16 amino acids. Trimming at V came to 3 bases and at J to 2 bases, leaving 8 bases not matched to a gene. Germline CDR1 reads MNHEY; CDR2 reads SMNVEV (reference sequence). The DNA for the CDR3 is TGTGCCAGCAGTTTGAGTCCGGCTAGCGGGACCTACGAGCAGTACTTC. This codes for CASSLSPASGTYEQYF.

This rearrangement joins TRBV10-1 to TRBJ2-2; a possible D gene is TRBD2 (5 bases). Germline CDR1 and CDR2: WNHNN and SYGVQD (reference sequence). Trimming stripped 0 bases from V and 6 bases from J, with 11 bases between. The CDR3 has 15 amino acids. For the CDR3, the DNA is TGCGCCAGCAGTGAGTCGATACCGGGGTCCGGGGAGCTGTTTTTT. The encoded protein is CASSESIPGSGELFF.

The chain's CDR3 is CASSLRASGVSYEQYF. CDR3 nucleotides: TGTGCCAGCAGTTTACGGGCTAGCGGTGTCTCCTACGAGCAGTACTTC. The V and J genes are TRBV27 and TRBJ2-7, with 7 bases identical to TRBD2. CDR3 size: 16 residues. Germline V gene lookup returns CDR1 MNHEY and CDR2 SMNVEV (reference sequence). V shed 2 bases and J 0 bases; nucleotides not matched to a gene: 7.

The CDR3 bases are TGTGCCAGCAGCTTGAGCGTCGGGGTAAGCTCCTACAATGAGCAGTTCTTC. Translation: CASSLSVGVSSYNEQFF. This chain links TRBV5-8 with TRBJ2-1; possible D gene TRBD2, 5 bases. V was cut by 1 base and J by 0 bases, with 14 bases left in between. CDR3 length equals 17 residues. Germline values: CDR1 SGHTS, CDR2 YDEGEE.

The rearrangement links TRBV9 to TRBJ2-3; TRBD2 matches 7 bases. The CDR3 contains 14 residues. Trimming removed 3 bases from V and 2 bases from J; junction bases left unmatched: 3. CDR1 and CDR2 (germline): SGDLS, YYNGEE. The chain's CDR3 is CASSGAGYTDTQYF. CDR3 nucleotide sequence: TGTGCCAGCAGCGGAGCGGGGTACACAGATACGCAGTATTTT.

This chain links TRBV10-3 with TRBJ2-7; the D is unclear. Trimming pared 4 bases from V and 3 bases from J, leaving 10 bases between. Germline V CDR1 and CDR2: ENHRY, SYGVKD. The CDR3 has 13 amino acids. The CDR3 loop is CAISGSRDYEQYF. The CDR3 DNA reads as TGTGCCATCAGTGGAAGCCGTGACTACGAGCAGTACTTC.

There are a few counts of this clone. The chain recombines TRBV19 with TRBJ1-2, with TRBD1 identical over 8 bases. After removal of 7 bases from V and 4 bases from J, the junction contained 11 bases not matched to a gene. Germline V gene lookup returns CDR1 LNHDA and CDR2 SQIVND (reference sequence). This CDR3 is 15 amino acids long. DNA for the CDR3: TGTGCCAGTACTACTGCAGGCACAGGGGGCTATGGCTACACCTTC. It yields the protein CASTTAGTGGYGYTF.

The chain employs TRBV3-1 (or the pseudogene TRBV3-2) and TRBJ2-3, with 9 positions matching TRBD2. Germline loops: CDR1 LGHDT, CDR2 YNNKEL (reference sequence). The CDR3 sequence is 16 residues long. Losses at the gene ends were 1 base for V and 3 bases for J; bases not matched to a gene: 5. CDR3 residues: CASSQVAGVGTDTQYF. In DNA, the CDR3 is TGTGCCAGCAGCCAAGTAGCGGGAGTAGGGACAGATACGCAGTATTTT.

This clone appeared once. The chain combines TRBV19 with TRBJ2-7; 15 nucleotides agree with TRBD2. CDR3 size: 16 residues. The germline gives CDR1 LNHDA, CDR2 SQIVND (reference sequence). J lost 1 base, V lost 4 bases, and 2 bases had no gene match. CDR3 in DNA: TGTGCCAGTAGTACCGGACTAGCGGGAGGGTCCTACGAGCAGTACTTC. It specifies CASSTGLAGGSYEQYF.

This chain joins TRBV7-2 and TRBJ2-5, with 7 nucleotides matching TRBD2. Germline lookup yields CDR1 SGHTA and CDR2 FQGNSA. CDR3 length: 14 amino acids. V lost 4 bases to trimming and J lost 4 bases; unmatched junction nucleotides: 6. The CDR3 DNA sequence: TGTGCCAGCAGCTCCAACGGCGGGAGAGAGACCCAGTACTTC. Translation: CASSSNGGRETQYF.

V gene TRBV2 combines with J gene TRBJ1-4, with D unclear. Trimming stripped 6 bases from V and 8 bases from J, with 13 bases between. This CDR3 spans 13 amino acids. Per germline, CDR1 SNHLY and CDR2 FYNNEI. The CDR3 DNA reads TGTGCCAGCAGAGTAGAGGTTGGCGAAAAACTGTTTTTT. It specifies CASRVEVGEKLFF.

This chain joins TRBV24-1 and TRBJ2-5; 10 bases map to TRBD2. The CDR3 covers 16 residues. Looked up from germline, CDR1 is KGHDR and CDR2 is SFDVKD. V was clipped by 4 bases and J by 4 bases; unmatched bases: 8. CDR3 sequence (DNA): TGTGCCACCAGTGAGGGACTAGCGCTTGTAGGAGAGACCCAGTACTTC. Protein sequence: CATSEGLALVGETQYF.

CDR3 amino acids: CASSQKSGTQYF. In DNA, the CDR3 is TGTGCCAGCAGCCAGAAGTCAGGTACGCAGTATTTT. The gene calls are TRBV5-4 and TRBJ2-3; no reliable D call. V was clipped by 4 bases and J by 8 bases, with 11 bases between them. Germline CDR1 reads SGHNT; CDR2 reads YYREEE (reference sequence). This CDR3 has 12 amino acids.

In nucleotides, the CDR3 is TGTGCCAGCAGTCCTAAGCTCTCCTACGAGCAGTACTTC. It encodes CASSPKLSYEQYF. V and J are TRBV6-5 and TRBJ2-7; the D is unclear. V lost 5 bases, J lost 0 bases, and 8 bases lay in between. Germline-derived CDR1 and CDR2 are MNHEY and SVGAGI. The CDR3 loop spans 13 amino acids.

The gene calls are TRBV12-3 or TRBV12-4 and TRBJ1-1; unclear D gene. V was clipped by 6 bases and J by 3 bases, with 11 bases between them. The CDR3 totals 13 residues. The CDR3 DNA sequence: TGTGCCAGCAGCCGAATGGGCGACACTGAAGCTTTCTTT. Translation: CASSRMGDTEAFF.

This chain uses TRBV5-6 with TRBJ2-4; 12 nucleotides align to TRBD1. This CDR3 has 16 residues. Trimming at V came to 3 bases and at J to 6 bases, leaving 7 bases not matched to a gene. Germline assignment: CDR1 SGHDT and CDR2 YYEEEE. CDR3 nucleotides: TGTGCCAGCAGCTCCGGGACAGGGGGCGATTTAAACATTCAGTACTTC. Amino acid sequence: CASSSGTGGDLNIQYF.

V usage is TRBV2 and J usage is TRBJ1-2, with TRBD1 as a possible D gene (6 bases). The length of the CDR3 is 15 residues. Trimming removed 2 bases from V and 1 base from J, with 11 bases in between. CDR1 SNHLY and CDR2 FYNNEI come from the germline V gene. The CDR3 DNA reads TGTGCCAGCAGTGAACTGGGGGCGATTAACTATGGCTACACCTTC. This encodes CASSELGAINYGYTF.

The chain has TRBV6-5 and TRBJ2-2, with TRBD1 identical over 7 bases. The CDR3 length is 14 residues. Germline V gene data show CDR1 as MNHEY and CDR2 as SVGAGI. The V and J ends lost 5 bases and 2 bases, in that order; junction bases with no gene match: 2. CDR3: CASSNRGNTGELFF. CDR3 nucleotide sequence: TGTGCCAGCAGTAACAGGGGTAACACCGGGGAGCTGTTTTTT.

The chain uses TRBV19 and TRBJ2-2; D perhaps matches TRBD2 (6 bases). The CDR3 runs 15 residues. Germline values: CDR1 LNHDA, CDR2 SQIVND (reference sequence). V was cut by 4 bases and J by 1 base, with 10 bases left in between. CDR3 sequence: CASSTGTVNTGELFF. The CDR3, as DNA: TGTGCCAGTAGTACTGGGACTGTGAACACCGGGGAGCTGTTTTTT.